These 27 T cell receptor beta chains were sequenced from one sample in a study of shared clonotypes between healthy human individuals. Clones were sequenced by immunoSEQ multiplex PCR, and TCRdb holds only the in-frame ones, with some missing. The sample contains a few hundred thousand clones, about 80% of which appear only once. Sequenced material: PBMCs. These TCRs come from a woman aged 40 to 50 in good health. Some clones in this sample may be carry-over from other donors' samples.

This clone was counted ten times or more. The chain is built from TRBV28 and TRBJ1-4, with TRBD1 as a possible D gene (5 bases). Germline loops: CDR1 MDHEN, CDR2 SYDVKM. The CDR3 totals 16 residues. Trimming removed 8 bases at V and 7 bases at J, with 23 bases between. The CDR3 DNA reads TGTGCCAGCCTACGGGCCCCGGGACCCTGGGGTGAAAAACTGTTTTTT. This codes for CASLRAPGPWGEKLFF.

The chain joins TRBV11-2 to TRBJ2-3, with 10 bases that match TRBD2. V lost 4 bases, J lost 6 bases, and 13 bases stayed unmatched. The CDR3 is 17 amino acids. Germline CDR1 and CDR2: SGHAT and FQNNGV. The DNA of the CDR3 is TGTGCCAGCAGCTCGGAGCCTAGCGGGAGTAAAGGGGATACGCAGTATTTT. Encoded protein: CASSSEPSGSKGDTQYF.

This clone has just a few counts. This rearrangement joins TRBV5-1 to TRBJ2-7, with 8 bases aligning to TRBD1. V lost 4 bases and J lost 2; bases outside the gene matches: 5. CDR1 is SGHRS and CDR2 is YFSETQ in the germline V gene. The CDR3 has 14 amino acids. CDR3 residues: CASSKQGGTYEQYF. The CDR3 DNA sequence: TGCGCCAGCAGCAAACAGGGGGGCACCTACGAGCAGTACTTC.

The V gene is TRBV28, the J gene TRBJ1-1, with 8 bases fitting TRBD1. Per the germline V gene, CDR1 is MDHEN and CDR2 is SYDVKM. There are 15 residues in the CDR3. The ends lost 5 bases at V and 3 bases at J; junction bases unmatched: 8. The CDR3 loop is CASSRRTGRYTEAFF. Written as DNA, the CDR3 is TGTGCCAGCAGTCGACGGACAGGGCGGTACACTGAAGCTTTCTTT.

V and J are TRBV5-6 and TRBJ1-4; perhaps TRBD1 as D (6 bases). The germline V gene encodes CDR1 SGHDT and CDR2 YYEEEE. V lost 2 bases, J lost 7 bases, and 15 bases lay in between. This CDR3 is 15 amino acids long. This CDR3 is CASSFGAGGSEKLFF. DNA of the CDR3: TGTGCCAGCAGCTTTGGGGCTGGGGGCAGTGAAAAACTGTTTTTT.

A single count supports this clone. V is TRBV29-1 and J is TRBJ2-5, with TRBD2 matching 8 bases. V dropped 7 bases and J dropped 4; count of bases not matched to a gene: 5. Germline-derived CDR1 and CDR2 are SQVTM and ANQGSEA. This CDR3 spans 12 amino acids. CDR3 nucleotides: TGCAGCGCCCGGGGGGGTCGAGAGACCCAGTACTTC. Protein sequence: CSARGGRETQYF.

The chain combines TRBV10-1 with TRBJ2-4; possibly TRBD1 for D (6 bases). V was cut by 0 bases and J by 7 bases, with 13 bases left in between. The CDR3 length is 15 residues. The germline V gene encodes CDR1 WNHNN and CDR2 SYGVQD (reference sequence). The CDR3 bases are TGCGCCAGCAGTGAGTCGACTCAGGGGATCAACATTCAGTACTTC. It specifies CASSESTQGINIQYF.

The V gene is TRBV7-9, the J gene TRBJ2-7; a possible D gene is TRBD2 (6 bases). The germline V gene has CDR1 SEHNR and CDR2 FQNEAQ (reference sequence). The CDR3 extends over 13 amino acids. V was cut by 5 bases and J by 3 bases, with 11 bases left in between. The CDR3 DNA follows: TGTGCCAGCAGCCTTGTGGGGGGCTACGAGCAGTACTTC. Amino acid sequence: CASSLVGGYEQYF.

A single count supports this clone. The chain is built from TRBV6-4 and TRBJ2-6, with TRBD1 as a possible D gene (6 bases). This CDR3 has 17 residues. Trimming removed 6 bases from V and 0 bases from J, with 15 bases in between. CDR1 and CDR2 from the germline V gene are MRHNA and SNTAGT. CDR3 bases: TGTGCCAGCAGCCCAGGGGTCCCCCTCTCTGGGGCCAACGTCCTGACTTTC. Protein sequence: CASSPGVPLSGANVLTF.

The V and J genes are TRBV27 and TRBJ2-3, with 7 positions matching TRBD1. Looked up from germline, CDR1 is MNHEY and CDR2 is SMNVEV (reference sequence). There are 14 residues in the CDR3. V shed 5 bases and J 5 bases; nucleotides not matched to a gene: 7. The CDR3 region is CASSLQGWEDTQYF. In DNA, the CDR3 is TGTGCCAGCAGTCTACAGGGGTGGGAAGATACGCAGTATTTT.

The chain recombines TRBV28 with TRBJ2-7; 12 bases match TRBD1. This CDR3 region has 15 residues. J gave up 2 bases and V 8 bases, and 7 bases lay outside the gene matches. The V gene's germline CDR1 is MDHEN and CDR2 SYDVKM. The CDR3, as DNA: TGTGCCAGCTTCTCGGGACAGGGGGCGACCTACGAGCAGTACTTC. Amino acids: CASFSGQGATYEQYF.

The chain couples TRBV28 to TRBJ1-2; 7 bases are shared with TRBD1. Germline trimming cut 10 bases from V and 4 bases from J; bases unmatched to any gene: 9. CDR3 length equals 13 residues. From germline, CDR1 is MDHEN and CDR2 SYDVKM. CDR3 nucleotide sequence: TGTGCCACCCTGCGGGGGGACAGCTATGGCTACACCTTC. As protein: CATLRGDSYGYTF.

The gene calls are TRBV18 and TRBJ2-3; D unresolved. Germline CDR1 is KGHSH and CDR2 is LQKENI. V was cut by 3 bases and J by 3 bases, with 7 bases left in between. This CDR3 comprises 13 residues. The CDR3 region is CASSPSRTDTQYF. In DNA, the CDR3 is TGTGCCAGCTCACCCTCTAGGACAGATACGCAGTATTTT.

As to this clone: An end of the junction does not agree with germline; a read error may underlie this. CDR3 sequence (DNA): TGTGCCACCAGTCGATCGGGGAGAGGGACTGAAGCTTTCTTT. Protein: CATSRSGRGTEAFF. The rearrangement links TRBV28 to TRBJ1-1; unclear D gene. Germline V gene sequence: CDR1 MDHEN, CDR2 SYDVKM. The CDR3 totals 14 residues. Looking up the rest from reference TRBV28 and TRBJ1-1 gives the full variable domain: DVKVTQSSRYLVKRTGEKVFLECVQDMDHENMFWYRQDPGLGLRLIYFSYDVKMKEKGDIPEGYSVSREKKERFSLILESASTNQTSMYLCATSRSGRGTEAFFGQGTRLTVV.

This chain links TRBV7-8 with TRBJ2-3; 7 bases align to TRBD1. This CDR3 spans 14 amino acids. Germline V CDR1 and CDR2: SGHVS, FQNEAQ. V gave up 1 base and J gave up 4 bases; unmatched junction bases: 2. The CDR3 loop reads CASSLDQGADTQYF. CDR3 sequence (DNA): TGTGCCAGCAGCTTAGACCAGGGGGCAGATACGCAGTATTTT.

About this clone: Other DNA sequences in the sample encode the same CDR3. The chain joins TRBV20-1 to TRBJ2-7; no definite D call. CDR3 length: 11 residues. From germline, CDR1 is DFQATT and CDR2 SNEGSKA (reference sequence). With 6 bases removed from V and 2 bases from J, the gap between germline ends came to 8 bases. The CDR3 DNA follows: TGCAGTGCCCCGGTGGCCTACGAGCAGTACTTC. Protein product: CSAPVAYEQYF.

The genes are TRBV21-1 and TRBJ2-7; TRBD2, the table's D call, was not compared with the DNA. TRBV21-1 is assigned pseudogene status. The CDR3 runs to 15 residues. The CDR3: CASSKGPGDSYEQYF. The CDR3 nucleotides are TGTGCCAGCAGCAAAGGACCGGGGGACTCCTACGAGCAGTACTTC.

The chain is built from TRBV5-3 and TRBJ1-3; D perhaps matches TRBD1 (5 bases). TRBV5-3 is reported as an ORF; its role is uncertain. This CDR3 has 12 amino acids. With 1 base removed from V and 7 bases from J, the gap between germline ends came to 6 bases. This CDR3 is CARSLWGNTIYF. CDR3 DNA: TGTGCCAGAAGCTTGTGGGGGAACACCATATATTTT.

In its sample, this clone was seen many times. The chain combines TRBV4-1 with TRBJ2-7; TRBD2 aligns across 10 bases. J was trimmed by 0 bases and V by 3 bases; bases with no gene match: 8. Germline V gene sequence: CDR1 MGHRA, CDR2 YSYEKL. This CDR3 comprises 17 residues. The CDR3 DNA reads TGCGCCAGCAGCCATCGTCGGGCTAGCGGGAGCTCCTACGAGCAGTACTTC. Protein sequence: CASSHRRASGSSYEQYF.

The chain combines TRBV11-2 with TRBJ1-3; TRBD1 matches 8 bases. Germline-derived CDR1 and CDR2 are SGHAT and FQNNGV. V was clipped by 5 bases and J by 4 bases; unmatched bases: 10. This CDR3 comprises 16 residues. As DNA, the CDR3 is TGTGCCAGCAGCCCCACCCGACGGGACAGGGGAAACACCATATATTTT. Its translation is CASSPTRRDRGNTIYF.

V gene TRBV29-1 combines with J gene TRBJ2-3; 7 nucleotides agree with TRBD1. Germline V lookup: CDR1 SQVTM, CDR2 ANQGSEA. The CDR3 length is 16 residues. The V segment lost 1 base and the J segment 0 bases; nucleotides outside the gene matches: 7. The DNA of the CDR3 is TGCAGCGTTGAAGGGTTCGGACAGGCGAGCACAGATACGCAGTATTTT. Translation gives CSVEGFGQASTDTQYF.

V usage is TRBV5-4 and J usage is TRBJ2-7, with unresolved D. V shed 0 bases and J shed 2 bases, with 6 bases lying between them. There are 13 residues in the CDR3. CDR1 and CDR2 (germline): SGHNT, YYREEE (reference sequence). The CDR3 is CASSLDRAYEQYF. In nucleotides, the CDR3 is TGTGCCAGCAGCTTGGACAGAGCCTACGAGCAGTACTTC.

The CDR3 DNA reads TGTGCCAGCAGTTTACTAGCGGGAGAGCACACCGGGGAGCTGTTTTTT. Amino acids: CASSLLAGEHTGELFF. The chain combines TRBV28 with TRBJ2-2, with 10 bases identical to TRBD2. V trimming: 2 bases; J trimming: 3 bases; junction bases outside the gene matches: 3. CDR3 length: 16 amino acids. Germline V gene data show CDR1 as MDHEN and CDR2 as SYDVKM.

V gene TRBV9 combines with J gene TRBJ2-2; 7 bases align to TRBD2. V gave up 0 bases and J gave up 6 bases; unmatched junction bases: 2. The CDR3 contains 14 residues. Germline V lookup: CDR1 SGDLS, CDR2 YYNGEE. The DNA for the CDR3 is TGTGCCAGCAGCGTAGGAACTAGCGCCGGGGAGCTGTTTTTT. It yields the protein CASSVGTSAGELFF.

This clone was found once. The chain has TRBV5-1 and TRBJ2-2; perhaps TRBD1 as D (6 bases). This CDR3 has 15 amino acids. The germline V gene has CDR1 SGHRS and CDR2 YFSETQ. V lost 0 bases and J 5 bases, leaving 11 bases between the germline ends. The CDR3 here is CASSLVGGYTGELFF. In nucleotides, the CDR3 is TGCGCCAGCAGCTTGGTAGGGGGATATACCGGGGAGCTGTTTTTT.

There are a few counts of this clone. V and J are TRBV2 and TRBJ1-1; D ambiguous. The CDR3 runs 12 residues. The germline CDR1 and CDR2 sequences are SNHLY and FYNNEI. V shed 7 bases and J shed 1 base, with 7 bases lying between them. CDR3 DNA: TGTGCCAGCAAGGAGGGGAACACTGAAGCTTTCTTT. It specifies CASKEGNTEAFF.

The chain carries TRBV27 and TRBJ2-3; TRBD1 matches at 8 bases. The CDR3 is 15 residues long. V lost 1 base and J lost 3; bases outside the gene matches: 3. The germline gives CDR1 MNHEY, CDR2 SMNVEV (reference sequence). The CDR3 nucleotides are TGTGCCAGCAGTTTATGGGGACAGGCTACAGATACGCAGTATTTT. Translating gives CASSLWGQATDTQYF.